This is a list of T cell receptor beta chains from one sample in a study of cytomegalovirus exposure and HLA in healthy donors. Only in-frame clones appear in the TCRdb table, and some are missing; sequencing was by immunoSEQ multiplex PCR. The table shows fewer than 95,000 clones, with 63% occurring only once. The sample consisted of PBMCs. The receptors come from a woman aged 25 to 45 in good health and CMV-seronegative. CDR3s include the opening cysteine and the closing phenylalanine or tryptophan. D genes are given only for firm matches. Rows give clone size only sometimes, using once, few, many, or a class for an expanded clone.

J gene,V gene,D gene,clone size,CDR3 protein,CDR3 DNA
TRBJ1-1,TRBV6-5,-,-,CASSYLSGRGNTEAFF,TGTGCCAGCAGTTACCTAAGTGGAAGGGGTAACACTGAAGCTTTCTTT
TRBJ1-1,TRBV6-5,-,-,CASSHGAPNTEAFF,TGTGCCAGCAGCCACGGAGCGCCGAACACTGAAGCTTTCTTT
TRBJ1-1,TRBV29-1,TRBD1,-,CRATGGTEAFF,TGCAGGGCTACAGGGGGCACTGAAGCTTTCTTT
TRBJ1-6,TRBV7-9,-,-,CASSLRSRGNSPLHF,TGTGCCAGCAGCTTACGAAGTCGCGGGAATTCACCCCTCCACTTT
TRBJ2-5,TRBV7-9,TRBD1,-,CASSHRTGTGGETQYF,TGTGCCAGCAGCCACCGGACAGGGACAGGTGGAGAGACCCAGTACTTC
TRBJ2-7,TRBV5-1,TRBD1,-,CASSLRAKGGASSYEQYF,TGCGCCAGCAGCTTGAGGGCCAAAGGGGGCGCTAGCTCCTACGAGCAGTACTTC
TRBJ2-7,TRBV5-8,TRBD1,-,CASSLGTAGQYF,TGTGCCAGCAGCTTAGGGACAGCTGGGCAGTACTTC
TRBJ2-7,TRBV4-3,-,-,CASSQDRGGGGEQYF,TGCGCCAGCAGCCAAGATAGAGGGGGGGGCGGCGAGCAGTACTTC
TRBJ2-4,TRBV9,TRBD2,-,CASSNGLAGNNIQYF,TGTGCCAGCAGCAACGGACTAGCGGGAAATAACATTCAGTACTTC
TRBJ1-1,TRBV2,-,-,CASSEESIGGTEAFF,TGTGCCAGCAGTGAAGAGTCCATCGGCGGCACTGAAGCTTTCTTT
TRBJ1-2,TRBV28,TRBD1,few,CASRSGTGVGGYTF,TGTGCCAGCAGATCCGGGACAGGGGTTGGTGGCTACACCTTC
TRBJ1-1,TRBV7-2,-,-,CASSLWSTEAFF,TGTGCCAGCAGCTTGTGGAGCACTGAAGCTTTCTTT
TRBJ1-1,TRBV2,-,-,CASSTGLNTEAFF,TGTGCCAGCAGTACAGGATTGAACACTGAAGCTTTCTTT
TRBJ1-1,TRBV7-2,-,-,CASSPMTANTEAFF,TGTGCCAGCAGTCCCATGACAGCCAACACTGAAGCTTTCTTT
TRBJ2-1,TRBV20-1,-,-,CSALREQFF,TGCAGTGCTCTCCGGGAGCAGTTCTTC
TRBJ2-7,TRBV5-1,-,-,CASSPLGAPSYEQYF,TGCGCCAGCAGCCCCCTGGGGGCCCCTTCCTACGAGCAGTACTTC
TRBJ1-2,TRBV30,-,many,CAWRPQADPYGYTF,TGTGCCTGGAGACCACAGGCGGACCCCTATGGCTACACCTTC
TRBJ2-4,TRBV19,-,-,CASSIRLAGLNIQYF,TGTGCCAGTAGTATTAGGCTAGCCGGTCTAAACATTCAGTACTTC
TRBJ2-7,TRBV7-2,TRBD2,-,CASSLVGGRASYEQYF,TGTGCCAGCAGCTTAGTCGGTGGGAGGGCCTCCTACGAGCAGTACTTC
TRBJ2-2,TRBV27,-,-,CASSWGRQTGELFF,TGTGCCAGCAGTTGGGGGCGACAGACCGGGGAGCTGTTTTTT
TRBJ2-5,TRBV6-6,TRBD2,-,CASSWTSGGAETQYF,TGTGCCAGCAGCTGGACTAGCGGAGGTGCGGAGACCCAGTACTTC
TRBJ2-5,TRBV27,TRBD1,-,CASSARGQGARETQYF,TGTGCCAGCAGTGCGAGGGGACAGGGGGCTCGAGAGACCCAGTACTTC
TRBJ2-5,TRBV27,-,-,CASSPGTGAPGETQYF,TGTGCCAGCAGCCCAGGGACGGGAGCGCCGGGAGAGACCCAGTACTTC
TRBJ2-2,TRBV18,TRBD2,-,CASSKLTSGRNTGELFF,TGTGCCAGCTCCAAACTGACTAGCGGGAGGAACACCGGGGAGCTGTTTTTT
TRBJ2-7,TRBV13,-,-,CASSLGGQGFYEQYF,TGTGCCAGCAGCTTAGGCGGCCAGGGTTTCTACGAGCAGTACTTC
TRBJ1-1,TRBV30,TRBD1,-,CAWKERGQGASEAFF,TGTGCCTGGAAGGAAAGGGGACAGGGGGCCTCTGAAGCTTTCTTT
TRBJ2-6,TRBV28,-,few,CASSLVFGESSSGANVLTF,TGTGCCAGCAGTTTAGTGTTTGGGGAGTCAAGCTCTGGGGCCAACGTCCTGACTTTC
TRBJ2-2,TRBV7-8,TRBD1,once,CASSSMDRAGNGELFF,TGTGCCAGCAGCTCAATGGACAGGGCTGGAAACGGGGAGCTGTTTTTT
TRBJ2-1,TRBV7-2,-,-,CASSFQIYEQFF,TGTGCCAGCAGCTTCCAGATTTATGAGCAGTTCTTC
TRBJ2-1,TRBV30,TRBD2,-,CAWTGTSPRNEQFF,TGTGCCTGGACCGGGACTAGCCCCAGGAATGAGCAGTTCTTC
TRBJ2-7,TRBV7-8,-,-,CASSSRTENEQYF,TGTGCCAGCAGCTCACGGACAGAGAACGAGCAGTACTTC
TRBJ2-7,TRBV4-1,-,-,CASSPPSGSYEQYF,TGCGCCAGCAGCCCACCGTCGGGATCCTACGAGCAGTACTTC
TRBJ1-1,TRBV7-9,TRBD1,-,CASSRTGGNTEAFF,TGTGCCAGCAGCCGAACAGGGGGGAACACTGAAGCTTTCTTT
TRBJ1-1,TRBV9,-,few,CASSVAGLNTEAFF,TGTGCCAGCAGCGTAGCAGGCTTGAACACTGAAGCTTTCTTT
TRBJ1-5,TRBV15,-,-,CATSRDNWGRRSNQPQHF,TGTGCCACCAGCAGAGATAATTGGGGGCGTCGGAGCAATCAGCCCCAGCATTTT
TRBJ1-3,TRBV27,-,-,CASSLFGAGNTIYF,TGTGCCAGCAGTTTGTTCGGGGCTGGAAACACCATATATTTT
TRBJ2-3,TRBV6-6,-,-,CASRTQLGDTQYF,TGTGCCAGCAGAACACAGCTTGGGGATACGCAGTATTTT
TRBJ2-7,TRBV5-6,TRBD2,-,CASSSWGTSRREQYF,TGTGCCAGCAGCTCTTGGGGGACTAGCAGACGGGAGCAGTACTTC
TRBJ1-5,TRBV30,-,-,CAWSGGPVRGGGPQHF,TGTGCCTGGAGTGGGGGGCCGGTGAGGGGCGGCGGACCCCAGCATTTT
TRBJ1-3,TRBV9,-,-,CASSVGGAGNTIYF,TGTGCCAGCAGCGTCGGGGGGGCTGGAAACACCATATATTTT
TRBJ1-2,TRBV6-5,TRBD1,-,CASRRDSNYGYTF,TGTGCCAGCAGGCGGGACAGTAACTATGGCTACACCTTC
TRBJ2-1,TRBV29-1,-,few,CSVGNSDEQFF,TGCAGCGTTGGCAATTCGGATGAGCAGTTCTTC
TRBJ2-2,TRBV19,TRBD2,-,CASRGLVGAGELFF,TGTGCCAGCAGGGGACTAGTGGGCGCCGGGGAGCTGTTTTTT